What follows are 7 T cell receptor beta chains derived from one specimen sequenced in a study of blood T cells in healthy people across ages. With a J-beta primer mix and a sample-barcoded 5' primer, a second PCR ran about 6 to 11 cycles. TCRdb re-derived calls from the 5' RACE reads in MiXCR, one entry per CDR3 protein. The data show about 1.8 million distinct CDR3 sequences, about 50% seen once. The sequencing sample was made of blood. All receptors derive from a woman aged 40 to 50 in good health.

V and J are TRBV20-1 and TRBJ2-3, with TRBD1 identical over 9 bases. The V gene end was trimmed by 8 bases and the J gene end by 4 bases; junction bases not matched to a gene: 10. The CDR3 extends over 14 amino acids. Per the germline V gene, CDR1 is DFQATT and CDR2 is SNEGSKA (reference sequence). CDR3 DNA: TGCAGTCAGCCTGACAGGGGGATCGCAGATACGCAGTATTTT. It codes for CSQPDRGIADTQYF.

This clonotype was seen a single time. V usage is TRBV21-1 and J usage is TRBJ2-3; TRBD1 is taken as the D call from the table, unchecked against the DNA. TRBV21-1 is termed a pseudogene. The CDR3 spans 16 residues. CDR3 DNA: TGTGCCAGCAGCAAAGACAGGACACCTTCCGCAGATACGCAGTATTTT. It encodes CASSKDRTPSADTQYF.

This clonotype was detected only a few times. This sequence joins TRBV20-1 and TRBJ2-7, with TRBD1 identical over 11 bases. J gave up 2 bases and V 4 bases, and 13 bases lay outside the gene matches. The CDR3 is made up of 17 amino acids. In germline, CDR1 is DFQATT, CDR2 SNEGSKA (reference sequence). The DNA for the CDR3 is TGCAGTGCTAACGAACTCGGTGGGGGACAGGGGGCCTACGAGCAGTACTTC. It is translated as CSANELGGGQGAYEQYF.

This clonotype was counted only a few times. The chain combines TRBV24-1 with TRBJ2-6; D ambiguous. The ends were cut back, 4 bases at V and 10 bases at J, with 16 bases in the middle. The CDR3 has 15 amino acids. Germline-derived CDR1 and CDR2 are KGHDR and SFDVKD. This CDR3 reads CATSDPSPIGNVLTF. The CDR3 coding sequence is TGTGCCACCAGTGACCCCTCACCGATCGGGAACGTCCTGACTTTC.

The chain combines TRBV20-1 with TRBJ2-3; 11 positions agree with TRBD2. Losses at the gene ends were 6 bases for V and 0 bases for J; bases not matched to a gene: 11. Germline assignment: CDR1 DFQATT and CDR2 SNEGSKA (reference sequence). This CDR3 is built from 17 residues. CDR3 DNA sequence: TGCAGTGCGAGGCGACTAGCGGGGAGGCCTAGCACAGATACGCAGTATTTT. Translation: CSARRLAGRPSTDTQYF.

V gene TRBV7-9 combines with J gene TRBJ2-1; 9 bases are a match to TRBD2. V lost 0 bases to trimming and J lost 9 bases; unmatched junction nucleotides: 6. The CDR3 runs to 15 residues. Germline CDR1 and CDR2: SEHNR and FQNEAQ (reference sequence). In DNA, the CDR3 is TGTGCCAGCAGCTTAGCGGGCGGGGGGGCCGCTGAGCAGTTCTTC. It codes for CASSLAGGGAAEQFF.

This clonotype occurred a few times. The chain couples TRBV20-1 to TRBJ2-1, with a possible D match to TRBD2 (6 bases). Trimming cost V 5 bases and J 8 bases, with 25 bases left between them. CDR3 size: 16 residues. Germline lookup yields CDR1 DFQATT and CDR2 SNEGSKA (reference sequence). The CDR3 loop is CSAGGLVGGKRDEQFF. The CDR3 coding sequence is TGCAGTGCTGGTGGATTGGTTGGGGGGAAGAGAGATGAGCAGTTCTTC.